This TCR beta chain was profiled in a study of cytomegalovirus exposure and HLA in healthy donors. Study in general: The 120 validation repertoires were produced on the same platform as the 670 or so repertoires of the first cohort. This was reported in a later analysis. Study-level points and caveats: While the bulk of TCR sequences proved rare, some public TCRs turned up in many donors. In the approximately 130 validation repertoires, a later analysis found that first-cohort TCR clusters tended to co-occur. The study listed 164 cytomegalovirus-associated TCR beta chains.

Some clones are missing from TCRdb's copy, which holds only in-frame ones; the method was immunoSEQ multiplex PCR. The sample holds over 50,000 clones, about 96% seen once. Germline trimming cut 5 bases from V and 7 bases from J; bases unmatched to any gene: 6. The CDR3 covers 13 residues. Germline loops: CDR1 GTSNPN, CDR2 SVGIG (reference sequence). A note on this clone: Its antigen is still unknown.

Specimen: PBMCs. The V gene is TRBV30, the J gene TRBJ2-2; 8 bases are shared with TRBD1. This TCR was recovered from a woman between 18 and 29 years old in good health and CMV-seronegative. The CDR3 sequence is CAWGQGLGGELFF. The CDR3, as DNA: TGTGCCTGGGGACAGGGCCTGGGCGGGGAGCTGTTTTTT.